This TCR beta chain was found in a study of glioma-infiltrating T cells. Study-wide results and caveats: Tissue and blood shared very few CDR3 sequences. Gliomas, especially low-grade, showed above-expected tissue-blood divergence; non-neoplastic patients showed below.

Trimming pared 3 bases from V and 4 bases from J, leaving 12 bases between. CDR1 MDHEN and CDR2 SYDVKM come from the germline V gene. The CDR3 consists of 14 residues. The iRepertoire nested amplicon-rescue multiplex PCR amplified TCR alpha and beta CDR3s from RNA. Tissue mRNA or PBMC total RNA, roughly 85-450 ng, went into one-step reverse transcription and amplification. TCRdb re-called the multiplex PCR reads with MiXCR, one entry per CDR3 protein. The sample shows around 44,000 distinct CDR3 sequences, 20% to 25% of them seen only once. This clonotype was seen ten or more times. Its cognate antigen is unknown.

This receptor was identified in a human donor with low-grade glioma or glioblastoma, undergoing nonglioma brain surgery, or in good health (not recorded which). The source material was glioma tissue, nonneoplastic brain tissue, or PBMCs (not recorded which). The chain has TRBV28 and TRBJ1-1; TRBD1 is a possible D gene (6 bases). The CDR3 protein is CASSFTGIGTEAFF. CDR3 DNA sequence: TGTGCCAGCAGTTTCACAGGGATCGGCACTGAAGCTTTCTTT. Drawing the rest from reference TRBV28 and TRBJ1-1, the complete variable domain is DVKVTQSSRYLVKRTGEKVFLECVQDMDHENMFWYRQDPGLGLRLIYFSYDVKMKEKGDIPEGYSVSREKKERFSLILESASTNQTSMYLCASSFTGIGTEAFFGQGTRLTVV.